A selection of T cell receptor beta chains follows, all from one sample in a study of blood T cell repertoires in COVID-19. Measured with immunoSEQ multiplex PCR; TCRdb has only the in-frame clones, and not every one. The table includes some 150,000 clones, approximately 88% detected once. The sample was peripheral blood. The receptor set was obtained from a woman in her fifties or sixties with acute or convalescent COVID-19. Each CDR3 is given without its conserved first and last residue.

J,V,CDR3
TRBJ2-5,TRBV5-1,ASSWDYQETQY
TRBJ1-5,TRBV27,ASSLSRGSNQPQH
TRBJ2-1,TRBV7-3,ASSLGARGLNEQF
TRBJ1-1,TRBV6-5,ASSPRQGTAEAF
TRBJ2-3,TRBV19,ASSFFDRAADTQY
TRBJ2-7,TRBV6-6,ASSYGAARPTGEQY
TRBJ2-1,TRBV11-3,ASSFRGNEQF
TRBJ1-6,TRBV30,AWSVVMGDLAYNSPLH
TRBJ2-1,TRBV7-3,ASSFSVGEAHNEQF
TRBJ2-4,TRBV11-2,ASSLVRSAKNIQY
TRBJ2-3,TRBV11-2,ASSAREGVTDTQY
TRBJ2-1,TRBV5-1,ASSRAGDTYNEQF
TRBJ2-1,TRBV24-1,ATSDLTSGAGNEQF